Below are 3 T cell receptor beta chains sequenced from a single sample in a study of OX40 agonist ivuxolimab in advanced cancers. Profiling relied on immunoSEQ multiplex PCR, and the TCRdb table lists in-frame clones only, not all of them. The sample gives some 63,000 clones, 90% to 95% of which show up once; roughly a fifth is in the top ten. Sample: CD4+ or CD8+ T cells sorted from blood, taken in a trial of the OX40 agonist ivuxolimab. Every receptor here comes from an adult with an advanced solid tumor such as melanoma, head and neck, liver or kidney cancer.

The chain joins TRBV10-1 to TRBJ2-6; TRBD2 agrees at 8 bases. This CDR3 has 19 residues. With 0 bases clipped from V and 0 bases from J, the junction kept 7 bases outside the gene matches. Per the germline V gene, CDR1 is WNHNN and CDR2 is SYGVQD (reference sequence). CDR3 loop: CASSESWLAGDSGANVLTF. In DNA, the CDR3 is TGCGCCAGCAGTGAGTCATGGCTAGCGGGCGACTCTGGGGCCAACGTCCTGACTTTC.

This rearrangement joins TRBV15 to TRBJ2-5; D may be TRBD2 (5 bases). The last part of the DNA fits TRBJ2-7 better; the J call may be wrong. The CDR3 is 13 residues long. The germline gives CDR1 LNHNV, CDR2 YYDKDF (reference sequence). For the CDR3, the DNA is TGTGCCACCAGCAGGGTAGCGCCGCCCGAGCAGTACTTC. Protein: CATSRVAPPEQYF.

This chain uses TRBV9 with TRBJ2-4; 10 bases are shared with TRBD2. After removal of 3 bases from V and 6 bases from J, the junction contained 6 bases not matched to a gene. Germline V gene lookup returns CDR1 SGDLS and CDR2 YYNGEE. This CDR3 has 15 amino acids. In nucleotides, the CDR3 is TGTGCCAGCAGCGCTAGCGGGAGAGGGGTAAACATTCAGTACTTC. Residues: CASSASGRGVNIQYF.